This T cell receptor (beta chain) was sequenced during a study of cytomegalovirus exposure and HLA in healthy donors. Study conclusions and caveats: Accurate prediction of most subjects' HLA-A and HLA-B alleles from TCR beta sequences was reported. By a later analysis, the bulk of CMV-associated TCR beta chains appeared HLA-restricted. Reportedly, a later analysis found an Asian-associated ancestry cluster had fewer N-insertions than the approximately 640-donor mean.

The CDR3 has 11 amino acids. The germline V gene encodes CDR1 MNHNY and CDR2 SVGAGI (reference sequence). Trimming left V 5 bases short and J 8 bases short, with 9 bases between. Worth noting for this clone: What it recognizes is unknown.

The PCR had 60 Vbeta and 13 Jbeta primers. Produced via immunoSEQ multiplex PCR; TCRdb's table is partial and in-frame only. This table has about 180,000 clones, 72% appearing once. V usage is TRBV6-6 and J usage is TRBJ1-1; D unclear. This clonotype originated in a human donor in good health. The sequencing sample was made of PBMCs. The CDR3: CASSEPGEAFF. CDR3 DNA sequence: TGTGCCAGCAGTGAGCCGGGGGAAGCTTTCTTT.